This TCR beta chain was sequenced for a study of blood T cell repertoires in COVID-19. Clones were sequenced by immunoSEQ multiplex PCR, and TCRdb holds only the in-frame ones, with some missing. The sample gives 75,000 or so clones, approximately 88% of which show up once; around 7.9% is in the top ten. V lost 4 bases, J lost 8 bases, and 11 bases lay in between. Germline values: CDR1 MNHEY, CDR2 SMNVEV (reference sequence). The CDR3 is 12 residues long. Input material: peripheral blood. This TCR was sampled from an older man with acute or convalescent COVID-19. The chain is built from TRBV27 and TRBJ1-2, with TRBD1 as a possible D gene (6 bases). CDR3 residues: CASSSGGWGYTF. The CDR3 coding sequence is TGTGCCAGCAGTTCGGGGGGCTGGGGCTACACCTTC.